This record covers a single TCR beta chain. The data stem from a study of technical replicates of blood from a handful of donors. Germline V gives CDR1 MDHEN, CDR2 SYDVKM. This CDR3 region has 19 residues. With 5 bases clipped from V and 3 bases from J, the junction kept 17 bases outside the gene matches. TCRdb's copy holds only in-frame clones and misses some; the assay was immunoSEQ multiplex PCR. The sample has tens of thousands of clones, 95% to 98% seen once. This receptor was identified in a human donor in good health. The sample taken for sequencing was T cells isolated from PBMCs. The genes are TRBV28 and TRBJ2-4, with TRBD1 matching 9 bases. The CDR3 sequence: CASSLVQGAGFLVKNIQYF. The CDR3 nucleotides are TGTGCCAGCAGTCTTGTACAGGGGGCAGGTTTCTTGGTCAAAAACATTCAGTACTTC.